The 28 T cell receptor beta chains in this list originate from one sample, sequenced in a study of blood T cell repertoires in COVID-19. Data came from immunoSEQ multiplex PCR; TCRdb stores just in-frame clones and leaves some out. The sample gives about 180,000 clones, under 85% of which show up once; more than 8% is in the top ten. Sequences were obtained from peripheral blood. These receptors were taken from a woman aged 80 or older with acute or convalescent COVID-19.

The V call is TRBV7-2, the J call TRBJ2-7; tentatively, D is TRBD1 (6 bases). Germline CDR1 reads SGHTA; CDR2 reads FQGNSA. CDR3 length: 16 amino acids. Deletions cut 1 base from V and 3 bases from J, with 16 bases between. CDR3 residues: CASSLGSSRGIYEQYF. As DNA, the CDR3 is TGTGCCAGCAGCTTAGGTTCCTCGAGGGGGATCTACGAGCAGTACTTC.

The chain combines TRBV10-3 with TRBJ2-3; the D gene is possibly TRBD1 (7 bases). The V end lost 3 bases, the J end lost 5 bases, and 21 bases lay between the germline ends. The CDR3 sequence is 17 residues long. Looked up from germline, CDR1 is ENHRY and CDR2 is SYGVKD. The CDR3 DNA reads TGTGCCATCAGTGACCCTTCGGAGGGGGCCGGGAGAGATACGCAGTATTTT. This translates into CAISDPSEGAGRDTQYF.

V gene TRBV18 combines with J gene TRBJ1-1; D might be TRBD1 (5 bases). The CDR3 is made up of 15 amino acids. Germline V gene sequence: CDR1 KGHSH, CDR2 LQKENI. The V and J ends lost 2 bases and 7 bases respectively, with 17 bases between them. The CDR3 sequence: CASSPTPQQAFEAFF. Written as DNA, the CDR3 is TGTGCCAGCTCACCAACCCCCCAACAGGCCTTTGAAGCTTTCTTT.

This rearrangement joins TRBV18 to TRBJ2-7, with no clear D. Germline CDR1 and CDR2: KGHSH and LQKENI. Between the trimmed V and J ends, which lost 2 bases and 3 bases, there was a span of 5 bases. The CDR3 runs 12 residues. This CDR3 is CASSPSYYEQYF. DNA of the CDR3: TGTGCCAGCTCACCATCTTACTACGAGCAGTACTTC.

This sequence joins TRBV11-2 and TRBJ2-7; possibly TRBD2 for D (6 bases). V was shortened by 1 base and J by 3 bases, with 13 bases between the two germline ends. Germline loops: CDR1 SGHAT, CDR2 FQNNGV. The CDR3 covers 15 residues. The CDR3 is CASSLVREPNYEQYF. The DNA of the CDR3 is TGTGCCAGCAGCTTAGTCCGGGAGCCAAACTACGAGCAGTACTTC.

This clone was seen once. CDR3 sequence reads: CATSRSQGLNGEKLFF. CDR3 nucleotides: TGTGCCACCAGCAGGTCCCAGGGGTTAAATGGTGAAAAACTGTTTTTT. The V call is TRBV15, the J call TRBJ1-4; possible D gene TRBD1, 6 bases. Trimming stripped 3 bases from V and 7 bases from J, with 18 bases between. Germline loops: CDR1 LNHNV, CDR2 YYDKDF (reference sequence). This CDR3 spans 16 amino acids.

This sequence joins TRBV2 and TRBJ2-7; D is undetermined. Between the trimmed V and J ends, which lost 7 bases and 0 bases, there was a span of 10 bases. Germline V gene lookup returns CDR1 SNHLY and CDR2 FYNNEI. This CDR3 is 13 amino acids long. CDR3 protein: CASTVTFSYEQYF. CDR3 nucleotides: TGTGCCAGCACCGTGACTTTCTCCTACGAGCAGTACTTC.

V is TRBV3-1 (or the pseudogene TRBV3-2) and J is TRBJ2-1; 10 bases match TRBD2. CDR1 LGHDT and CDR2 YNNKEL come from the germline V gene (reference sequence). This CDR3 spans 18 amino acids. V shed 0 bases and J 4 bases; nucleotides not matched to a gene: 9. The CDR3 nucleotides read TGTGCCAGCAGCCAAGATCCCCCCGGGACTAGCGTATACAATGAGCAGTTCTTC. The encoded protein is CASSQDPPGTSVYNEQFF.

This chain joins TRBV20-1 and TRBJ2-7; D unclear. This CDR3 has 11 amino acids. Germline V gives CDR1 DFQATT, CDR2 SNEGSKA (reference sequence). V was shortened by 3 bases and J by 3 bases, with 6 bases between the two germline ends. CDR3 amino acids: CSASSGYEQYF. In nucleotides, the CDR3 is TGCAGTGCTAGTTCGGGCTACGAGCAGTACTTC.

The chain joins TRBV5-1 to TRBJ2-7; D possibly corresponds to TRBD2 (6 bases). Trimming stripped 2 bases from V and 5 bases from J, with 11 bases between. Germline CDR1 is SGHRS and CDR2 is YFSETQ. The length of the CDR3 is 13 residues. DNA of the CDR3: TGCGCCAGCAGCTTCGTCGGACTAAACGAGCAGTACTTC. Its translation: CASSFVGLNEQYF.

This chain links TRBV27 with TRBJ2-3; the match to TRBD1 covers 8 bases. CDR3 length: 16 residues. Germline assignment: CDR1 MNHEY and CDR2 SMNVEV (reference sequence). Losses at the gene ends were 2 bases for V and 1 base for J; bases not matched to a gene: 5. For the CDR3, the DNA is TGTGCCAGCAGTTTACCTGAGACAGGGGGCACAGATACGCAGTATTTT. The encoded protein is CASSLPETGGTDTQYF.

The rearrangement joins TRBV9 to TRBJ1-1, with a possible D match to TRBD1 (5 bases). Germline values: CDR1 SGDLS, CDR2 YYNGEE. With 1 base removed from V and 3 bases from J, the gap between germline ends came to 13 bases. The CDR3 extends over 15 amino acids. DNA of the CDR3: TGTGCCAGCAGCGTACAGGGTGCCGTGGACACTGAAGCTTTCTTT. Translating it yields CASSVQGAVDTEAFF.

The chain employs TRBV19 and TRBJ1-2; TRBD1 matches 7 bases. The germline V gene encodes CDR1 LNHDA and CDR2 SQIVND (reference sequence). The CDR3 spans 14 residues. V lost 4 bases to trimming and J lost 4 bases; unmatched junction nucleotides: 6. CDR3 DNA: TGTGCCAGTAGTACGCACAGGGGTTTCTATGGCTACACCTTC. Its translation is CASSTHRGFYGYTF.

This chain links TRBV12-3 or TRBV12-4 with TRBJ1-6; 7 nucleotides align to TRBD1. CDR3 length equals 12 residues. V dropped 5 bases and J dropped 8; count of bases not matched to a gene: 0. This CDR3 reads CASSQGDSPLHF. The CDR3 DNA sequence: TGTGCCAGCAGTCAGGGGGATTCACCCCTCCACTTT.

The chain couples TRBV7-2 to TRBJ2-1, with TRBD2 matching 12 bases. The CDR3 consists of 16 residues. V was pared by 5 bases and J by 3 bases, with 5 bases of the junction left unmatched. Germline CDR1 SGHTA, CDR2 FQGNSA. In DNA, the CDR3 is TGTGCCAGCAGCGTCCTAGCGGGAGGGAACTACAATGAGCAGTTCTTC. It is translated as CASSVLAGGNYNEQFF. Full variable domain (outside the CDR3, taken from reference TRBV7-2 and TRBJ2-1): GAGVSQSPSNKVTEKGKDVELRCDPISGHTALYWYRQSLGQGLEFLIYFQGNSAPDKSGLPSDRFSAERTGGSVSTLTIQRTQQEDSAVYLCASSVLAGGNYNEQFFGPGTRLTVL.

This rearrangement joins TRBV9 to TRBJ1-2, with no clear D. There are 13 residues in the CDR3. Germline CDR1 is SGDLS and CDR2 is YYNGEE. The V gene lost 0 bases and the J gene lost 7 bases, with 10 bases spanning the gap. The DNA of the CDR3 is TGTGCCAGCAGCGTAGCCGAACGCGGTGGCTACACCTTC. This sequence encodes CASSVAERGGYTF.

J is TRBJ2-7 and V is TRBV23-1; D remains ambiguous. TRBV23-1 is given ORF status, its function remaining uncertain. This CDR3 is built from 16 residues. V gave up 2 bases and J gave up 1 base, with 15 bases separating them. The CDR3 region is CASSQPSTAPSYEQYF. CDR3 coding DNA: TGCGCCAGCAGTCAACCATCGACTGCGCCTTCCTACGAGCAGTACTTC.

This chain links TRBV2 with TRBJ1-1; TRBD1 is a possible D gene (5 bases). This CDR3 region has 16 residues. Germline CDR1 is SNHLY and CDR2 is FYNNEI. V was shortened by 8 bases and J by 1 base, with 20 bases between the two germline ends. The CDR3 DNA follows: TGTGCCAGCTCTGGTCGGGGCGGGGGTTGGAACACTGAAGCTTTCTTT. Its translation: CASSGRGGGWNTEAFF.

The chain couples TRBV24-1 to TRBJ2-6, with 8 bases fitting TRBD1. This CDR3 region has 18 residues. The V and J ends lost 5 bases and 2 bases, in that order; junction bases with no gene match: 10. Germline V gives CDR1 KGHDR, CDR2 SFDVKD. CDR3 amino acids: CATSGVSGGGPGANVLTF. The CDR3 bases are TGTGCCACCAGTGGGGTCTCAGGGGGCGGCCCTGGGGCCAACGTCCTGACTTTC.

The J gene is TRBJ1-1, the V gene TRBV19; 7 nucleotides line up with TRBD1. Germline V CDR1 and CDR2: LNHDA, SQIVND (reference sequence). This CDR3 has 12 residues. Trimming removed 9 bases from V and 3 bases from J; junction bases left unmatched: 4. For the CDR3, the DNA is TGTGCCAGCCTCACAGGGGACACTGAAGCTTTCTTT. This codes for CASLTGDTEAFF.

This clone was counted once. The V call is TRBV27, the J call TRBJ2-7; a possible D gene is TRBD1 (5 bases). The CDR3 is made up of 13 amino acids. The V gene's germline CDR1 is MNHEY and CDR2 SMNVEV (reference sequence). The V gene lost 2 bases and the J gene lost 3 bases, with 8 bases spanning the gap. DNA for the CDR3: TGTGCCAGCAGTTTAGCAGGGAACTACGAGCAGTACTTC. Protein sequence: CASSLAGNYEQYF.

At least ten counts were recorded for this clone. The CDR3 sequence is CASSPPGGDYGYTF. The DNA for the CDR3 is TGTGCCAGCAGCCCCCCCGGGGGGGACTATGGCTACACCTTC. The chain joins TRBV9 to TRBJ1-2; D is perhaps TRBD1 (5 bases). Trimming left V 4 bases short and J 3 bases short, with 13 bases between. This CDR3 has 14 residues. Germline V gene lookup returns CDR1 SGDLS and CDR2 YYNGEE.

The chain is built from TRBV5-1 and TRBJ2-5; perhaps TRBD1 as D (5 bases). Germline CDR1 SGHRS, CDR2 YFSETQ. V lost 1 base, J lost 2 bases, and 15 bases lay in between. The CDR3 is 16 amino acids. The DNA for the CDR3 is TGCGCCAGCAGCTTGTCTCCACTGGGGCATCAAGAGACCCAGTACTTC. It yields the protein CASSLSPLGHQETQYF.

J is TRBJ2-7 and V is TRBV11-2, with a possible D match to TRBD2 (6 bases). In germline, CDR1 is SGHAT, CDR2 FQNNGV. The length of the CDR3 is 13 residues. The V end lost 3 bases, the J end lost 3 bases, and 9 bases lay between the germline ends. For the CDR3, the DNA is TGTGCCAGCAGCTTCGGGAGTATCTACGAGCAGTACTTC. Translation: CASSFGSIYEQYF.

The genes are TRBV6-1 and TRBJ1-1; 8 nucleotides agree with TRBD1. This CDR3 region has 12 residues. Germline assignment: CDR1 MNHNS and CDR2 SASEGT. V was pared by 6 bases and J by 6 bases, with 3 bases of the junction left unmatched. The CDR3 coding sequence is TGTGCCAGCAGACCACAGGGGGCTGAAGCTTTCTTT. Its translation is CASRPQGAEAFF.

The V gene is TRBV3-1 (or the pseudogene TRBV3-2), the J gene TRBJ2-1; D perhaps matches TRBD1 (5 bases). Per germline, CDR1 LGHDT and CDR2 YNNKEL (reference sequence). Trimming pared 2 bases from V and 9 bases from J, leaving 20 bases between. CDR3 length: 16 residues. For the CDR3, the DNA is TGTGCCAGCAGCCAACGGGCAGGGATTAGGTCGGCTGAGCAGTTCTTC. Translation: CASSQRAGIRSAEQFF.

The chain is built from TRBV6-5 and TRBJ1-5; D gene unclear. CDR1 and CDR2 (germline): MNHEY, SVGAGI. V lost 5 bases and J 7 bases, leaving 12 bases between the germline ends. The CDR3 is made up of 13 amino acids. CDR3 amino acids: CASSTRGLQPQHF. CDR3 DNA sequence: TGTGCCAGCAGTACGCGCGGACTGCAGCCCCAGCATTTT.

V and J are TRBV5-1 and TRBJ2-6, with D tentatively TRBD2 (5 bases). The length of the CDR3 is 15 residues. The germline V gene encodes CDR1 SGHRS and CDR2 YFSETQ. The V end was cut by 2 bases, the J end by 2 bases, with 8 bases between. CDR3 bases: TGCGCCAGCAGCTTAGAGGGCCCTGGGGCCAACGTCCTGACTTTC. This translates into CASSLEGPGANVLTF.